This record looks at one T cell receptor (beta chain) sequence and its context. The data were obtained in a study of blood T cell repertoires in COVID-19. Turning to the study itself: Sources were T cells, B-cell-depleted T cells, or PBMCs; the material itself was cDNA or gDNA.

Produced via immunoSEQ multiplex PCR; TCRdb's table is partial and in-frame only. The sample consists of 300,000 to 400,000 clones, approximately 88% of them appearing once. Looked up from germline, CDR1 is SNHLY and CDR2 is FYNNEI. V lost 10 bases and J lost 2; bases outside the gene matches: 9. The CDR3 is made up of 16 amino acids. V usage is TRBV2 and J usage is TRBJ2-7; 15 bases agree with TRBD2. The TCR originated in a man aged 55 to 70 who had recovered from COVID-19. Sequencing was done on a sample of PBMCs or T cells enriched from blood (not recorded which). The CDR3 spells CATGTSGRRATYEQYF. The CDR3 coding sequence is TGTGCCACAGGGACTAGCGGGAGGCGCGCCACCTACGAGCAGTACTTC. The full variable domain, rest sourced from reference TRBV2 and TRBJ2-7, is EPEVTQTPSHQVTQMGQEVILRCVPISNHLYFYWYRQILGQKVEFLVSFYNNEISEKSEIFDDQFSVERPDGSNFTLKIRSTKLEDSAMYFCATGTSGRRATYEQYFGPGTRLTVT.